Below, 17 T cell receptor beta chains from the same sample are listed, as sequenced in a study of shared clonotypes between healthy human individuals. The table came from immunoSEQ multiplex PCR; TCRdb's copy has only in-frame clones and leaves some out. The data show about 2.1 million clones, 90% to 95% seen once. CD45RO negativity and positive selection for CCR7 defined naive CD8 cells, a population that excluded terminally differentiated effector memory CD45RA+ cells. Sequenced: naive CD8+ T cells from PBMCs. These receptors all come from a man younger than 35 in good health. Some clones in this sample may be carry-over from other donors' samples.

The chain uses TRBV4-1 and TRBJ2-1; no reliable D call. V was pared by 6 bases and J by 0 bases, with 12 bases between. The CDR3 sequence is 15 residues long. Per germline, CDR1 MGHRA and CDR2 YSYEKL. The CDR3 protein is CASRGFRGSYNEQFF. In nucleotides, the CDR3 is TGCGCCAGCAGAGGCTTCCGTGGCTCCTACAATGAGCAGTTCTTC.

V and J are TRBV9 and TRBJ2-7; maybe TRBD2 (6 bases). The CDR3 spans 14 residues. Deletions cut 4 bases from V and 0 bases from J, with 11 bases between. Germline assignment: CDR1 SGDLS and CDR2 YYNGEE. CDR3 bases: TGTGCCAGCAGCCCATCGGACTACTCCTACGAGCAGTACTTC. Amino acids: CASSPSDYSYEQYF.

The chain has TRBV10-1 and TRBJ1-2, with no clear D. The CDR3 contains 17 residues. Per the germline V gene, CDR1 is WNHNN and CDR2 is SYGVQD (reference sequence). Trimming removed 1 base at V and 4 bases at J, with 19 bases between. The CDR3 sequence: CASSEFKGGPWVYGYTF. CDR3 DNA sequence: TGCGCCAGCAGTGAGTTCAAGGGAGGGCCTTGGGTCTATGGCTACACCTTC.

As to this clone: The identical CDR3 is also encoded by other nucleotide sequences in the sample. The chain recombines TRBV27 with TRBJ1-3; D call uncertain. The CDR3 has 14 amino acids. V lost 2 bases, J lost 1 base, and 6 bases lay in between. Germline CDR1 is MNHEY and CDR2 is SMNVEV (reference sequence). DNA of the CDR3: TGTGCCAGCAGTTTACGCGGGTCTGGAAACACCATATATTTT. Translating it yields CASSLRGSGNTIYF.

The chain links TRBV4-3 to TRBJ2-1; D may match TRBD1 or TRBD2 (5 bases each). Germline lookup yields CDR1 LGHNA and CDR2 YSLEER. The CDR3 runs to 16 residues. The germline V and J ends were trimmed by 1 base and 8 bases, with 18 bases remaining between them. The CDR3 spells CASSQGPTPWDDEQFF. The CDR3 bases are TGCGCCAGCAGCCAAGGCCCAACCCCTTGGGACGATGAGCAGTTCTTC.

The chain links TRBV7-3 to TRBJ2-3; 7 bases agree with TRBD1. With 2 bases clipped from V and 1 base from J, the junction kept 6 bases outside the gene matches. Germline V gene lookup returns CDR1 SGHTA and CDR2 FQGTGA. The CDR3 runs to 16 residues. DNA of the CDR3: TGTGCCAGCAGCTTAGACAGGGTGGATGGCACAGATACGCAGTATTTT. This codes for CASSLDRVDGTDTQYF.

This rearrangement joins TRBV27 to TRBJ2-6, with D possibly called TRBD1 or TRBD2 (5 bases each). Germline V CDR1 and CDR2: MNHEY, SMNVEV (reference sequence). The V end was cut by 3 bases, the J end by 4 bases, with 10 bases between. This CDR3 region has 15 residues. CDR3 in DNA: TGTGCCAGCAGTTTTGGGGGTAGCGGGGCCAACGTCCTGACTTTC. This translates into CASSFGGSGANVLTF.

The chain has TRBV19 and TRBJ1-5, with no clear D. V shed 3 bases and J shed 2 bases, with 14 bases lying between them. The CDR3 runs to 16 residues. Germline assignment: CDR1 LNHDA and CDR2 SQIVND (reference sequence). In DNA form, the CDR3 reads TGTGCCAGTAGTATTTGGGAAGGGATGCGCAATCAGCCCCAGCATTTT. Translating it yields CASSIWEGMRNQPQHF.

The rearrangement joins TRBV27 to TRBJ2-7, with 10 bases lining up with TRBD2. Germline trimming cut 3 bases from V and 1 base from J; bases unmatched to any gene: 6. This CDR3 comprises 16 residues. The germline gives CDR1 MNHEY, CDR2 SMNVEV (reference sequence). The CDR3 reads CASSFSSGSRSYEQYF. Written as DNA, the CDR3 is TGTGCCAGCAGTTTTTCTAGCGGGAGTAGGTCCTACGAGCAGTACTTC.

A remark on this clone: The sample contains more than one DNA sequence encoding this CDR3. The chain has TRBV5-1 and TRBJ1-1; D uncertain. Germline CDR1 is SGHRS and CDR2 is YFSETQ. The V end lost 1 base, the J end lost 1 base, and 5 bases lay between the germline ends. The length of the CDR3 is 13 residues. The CDR3 DNA sequence: TGCGCCAGCAGCTTGACCCCGAACACTGAAGCTTTCTTT. Protein sequence: CASSLTPNTEAFF.

The chain employs TRBV28 and TRBJ2-7; D is perhaps TRBD1 (7 bases). The CDR3 has 14 residues. Germline V lookup: CDR1 MDHEN, CDR2 SYDVKM. V lost 6 bases to trimming and J lost 6 bases, with 18 bases between them. The CDR3 DNA reads as TGTGCCAGCAGCCGGGAGACAGGGCCCTCCGAGCAGTACTTC. It codes for CASSRETGPSEQYF.

The CDR3 bases are TGTGCCATCAGTGAGGAAGGACAGGCCAGAACCTACGAGCAGTACTTC. Translating gives CAISEEGQARTYEQYF. The chain recombines TRBV10-3 with TRBJ2-7, with 7 bases identical to TRBD1. Germline V lookup: CDR1 ENHRY, CDR2 SYGVKD. The trim removed 2 bases at V and 2 bases at J, leaving 9 bases unmatched. The CDR3 loop spans 16 amino acids.

The gene calls are TRBV4-2 and TRBJ2-7, with D possibly matching TRBD2 (6 bases). The CDR3 spans 15 residues. Trimming pared 4 bases from V and 5 bases from J, leaving 18 bases between. From germline, CDR1 is LGHNA and CDR2 YNFKEQ. The CDR3 reads CASSLSGSGAHEQYF. DNA for the CDR3: TGTGCCAGCAGCCTTAGCGGCTCCGGAGCCCACGAGCAGTACTTC.

This rearrangement joins TRBV27 to TRBJ2-7, with 9 bases matching TRBD1. J gave up 1 base and V 5 bases, and 9 bases lay outside the gene matches. Germline V gene sequence: CDR1 MNHEY, CDR2 SMNVEV (reference sequence). The CDR3 consists of 16 residues. The CDR3 protein is CASSTTGGDVSYEQYF. The DNA for the CDR3 is TGTGCCAGCAGTACGACAGGGGGGGACGTGTCCTACGAGCAGTACTTC.

V usage is TRBV11-2 and J usage is TRBJ1-1; D not resolved. V was clipped by 5 bases and J by 0 bases, with 13 bases between them. Germline V CDR1 and CDR2: SGHAT, FQNNGV. The length of the CDR3 is 15 residues. CDR3 protein: CASSTRTRLNTEAFF. The CDR3 bases are TGTGCCAGCAGCACCAGGACCCGATTGAACACTGAAGCTTTCTTT.

The rearrangement uses TRBV10-3 and TRBJ2-5, with TRBD1 matching over 8 bases. Germline-derived CDR1 and CDR2 are ENHRY and SYGVKD. Losses at the gene ends were 4 bases for V and 3 bases for J; bases not matched to a gene: 4. The CDR3 extends over 14 amino acids. DNA of the CDR3: TGTGCCATCAGTGGACAGGGGCGGGAAGAGACCCAGTACTTC. This gives the protein CAISGQGREETQYF.

The gene calls are TRBV7-2 and TRBJ1-1; D is unresolved. This CDR3 region has 13 residues. The V end lost 5 bases, the J end lost 5 bases, and 12 bases lay between the germline ends. Germline V gives CDR1 SGHTA, CDR2 FQGNSA. Here the CDR3 DNA reads TGTGCCAGCAGCCTAGGGTTGGGAACTGAAGCTTTCTTT. Amino acids: CASSLGLGTEAFF.